These T cell receptor beta chains were read from a single sample in a study of T cell responses to AZD1222 COVID-19 vaccine. Libraries were prepared by immunoSEQ multiplex PCR; TCRdb keeps only in-frame clonotypes and omits some of them. Of some 140,000 clones listed, less than 90% are singletons. The sequencing used peripheral blood, collected on day 0 of MenACWY control vaccination. The receptors shown here come from an adult in good health. The CDR3 runs from the conserved cysteine through the conserved F or W. Each record gives: CDR3 DNA, CDR3 protein, J gene, clone size, D gene, CDR3 length, V gene. D genes are given only for firm matches. The listing skips clone size in some rows; elsewhere it reads once, few, many or a size class.

DNA: TGTGCCAGCAGGCGTGGGGGGGCCTTGGATGAGCAGTTCTTC; CDR3: CASRRGGALDEQFF; J: TRBJ2-1; size: few; D: .; length: 14; V: TRBV5-4
DNA: TGTGCCATCCGGCAGGACAGGGCTAATGAAAAACTGTTTTTT; CDR3: CAIRQDRANEKLFF; J: TRBJ1-4; size: .; D: TRBD1; length: 14; V: TRBV10-3
DNA: TGTGCCATTGGGACAGGGGGATATGGCTACACCTTC; CDR3: CAIGTGGYGYTF; J: TRBJ1-2; size: .; D: TRBD1; length: 12; V: TRBV19
DNA: TGTGCCAGCAGCTTCGAAGCGGGAGGGCCTGTCGATGAGCAGTTCTTC; CDR3: CASSFEAGGPVDEQFF; J: TRBJ2-1; size: .; D: TRBD2; length: 16; V: TRBV11-2
DNA: TGTGCCAGCAGTTTTAGCGGGAGGATTGGTGGCAATGAGCAGTTCTTC; CDR3: CASSFSGRIGGNEQFF; J: TRBJ2-1; size: .; D: TRBD2; length: 16; V: TRBV6-2/TRBV6-3
DNA: TGCGCCAGCAGCCCGGGTCTAGGGGATGGCTACACCTTC; CDR3: CASSPGLGDGYTF; J: TRBJ1-2; size: .; D: .; length: 13; V: TRBV5-1
DNA: TGTGCCAGCAGCCCCCGAACACAAGAGACCCAGTACTTC; CDR3: CASSPRTQETQYF; J: TRBJ2-5; size: .; D: .; length: 13; V: TRBV5-4
DNA: TGTGCCAGCAGCCCGACAAGCTCCACAGATACGCAGTATTTT; CDR3: CASSPTSSTDTQYF; J: TRBJ2-3; size: .; D: .; length: 14; V: TRBV6-5
DNA: TGTGCCATAAAGCAGGGGGACTATAATTCACCCCTCCACTTT; CDR3: CAIKQGDYNSPLHF; J: TRBJ1-6; size: .; D: TRBD1; length: 14; V: TRBV10-3
DNA: TGTGCCAGCAGCCAACGGTCGGGGACTAATGAAAAACTGTTTTTT; CDR3: CASSQRSGTNEKLFF; J: TRBJ1-4; size: .; D: .; length: 15; V: TRBV5-4
DNA: TGCAGCGTTGAAGGTTGGGGTCAGGAATACAATGAGCAGTTCTTC; CDR3: CSVEGWGQEYNEQFF; J: TRBJ2-1; size: .; D: .; length: 15; V: TRBV29-1
DNA: TGTGCCAGTAGTTTAGTCGGGATAAGCAATCAGCCCCAGCATTTT; CDR3: CASSLVGISNQPQHF; J: TRBJ1-5; size: .; D: .; length: 15; V: TRBV19
DNA: TGTGCCAGCAGGGGGTCGAGCTCCTACGAGCAGTACTTC; CDR3: CASRGSSSYEQYF; J: TRBJ2-7; size: few; D: .; length: 13; V: TRBV3-1/TRBV3-2
DNA: TGTGCCAGTAGTATCAGGAATCAGCCCCAGCATTTT; CDR3: CASSIRNQPQHF; J: TRBJ1-5; size: .; D: .; length: 12; V: TRBV19
DNA: TGTGCCAGCAGCGTTCCGAACACCGGGGAGCTGTTTTTT; CDR3: CASSVPNTGELFF; J: TRBJ2-2; size: .; D: .; length: 13; V: TRBV9
DNA: TGTGCCAGCAGTAACAGTAACACAGATACGCAGTATTTT; CDR3: CASSNSNTDTQYF; J: TRBJ2-3; size: .; D: .; length: 13; V: TRBV12-3/TRBV12-4
DNA: TGTGCCAGCAGCCCCCCTTTTACCTCTAGGGACGAGCAGTACTTC; CDR3: CASSPPFTSRDEQYF; J: TRBJ2-7; size: few; D: .; length: 15; V: TRBV3-1/TRBV3-2
DNA: TGTGCCAGCAGTGAATCGGCGCAGAACTATGGCTACACCTTC; CDR3: CASSESAQNYGYTF; J: TRBJ1-2; size: .; D: .; length: 14; V: TRBV6-4
DNA: TGCGCCAGCAGCTTGGGGACGGGAGGGAACCAAGAGACCCAGTACTTC; CDR3: CASSLGTGGNQETQYF; J: TRBJ2-5; size: .; D: TRBD2; length: 16; V: TRBV5-1
DNA: TGCGCCAGCAGTCGTCTCTCCTCGAACACTGAAGCTTTCTTT; CDR3: CASSRLSSNTEAFF; J: TRBJ1-1; size: .; D: .; length: 14; V: TRBV5-1
DNA: TGTGCCAGCAGTTTAAGGGGTGCGCAGTATTTT; CDR3: CASSLRGAQYF; J: TRBJ2-3; size: .; D: .; length: 11; V: TRBV12-3/TRBV12-4
DNA: TGTGCCAGCCAGGAGTCCACACGAGTTGACAATGAGCAGTTCTTC; CDR3: CASQESTRVDNEQFF; J: TRBJ2-1; size: .; D: .; length: 15; V: TRBV7-8
DNA: TGTGCCAGCAGTTACTTAAGGGGGAGCGGCTACACCTTC; CDR3: CASSYLRGSGYTF; J: TRBJ1-2; size: .; D: .; length: 13; V: TRBV6-5
DNA: TGTGCCAGCAGCTCCGATTTAGGGCCGCGGAGCACTGAAGCTTTCTTT; CDR3: CASSSDLGPRSTEAFF; J: TRBJ1-1; size: few; D: .; length: 16; V: TRBV5-6
DNA: TGTGCCAGCTCACCACCAAGTGGGACAGCTTCCTTCTATGGCTACACCTTC; CDR3: CASSPPSGTASFYGYTF; J: TRBJ1-2; size: once; D: TRBD1; length: 17; V: TRBV18
DNA: TGCGCCAGCAGCTTCTACACGGGGAGTAATGAAAAACTGTTTTTT; CDR3: CASSFYTGSNEKLFF; J: TRBJ1-4; size: .; D: .; length: 15; V: TRBV5-1
DNA: TGCGCCAGCAGCTTGGCCAGCAGGGCGGGGGCTGAAGCTTTCTTT; CDR3: CASSLASRAGAEAFF; J: TRBJ1-1; size: few; D: .; length: 15; V: TRBV5-1
DNA: TGTGCCAGCAGCTTAGGTTCGGTCGACTCTGGAAACACCATATATTTT; CDR3: CASSLGSVDSGNTIYF; J: TRBJ1-3; size: .; D: .; length: 16; V: TRBV7-6
DNA: TGTGCCAGCAGCTTATGGGCCGTGGAGGGGAACACTGAAGCTTTCTTT; CDR3: CASSLWAVEGNTEAFF; J: TRBJ1-1; size: .; D: .; length: 16; V: TRBV11-3
DNA: TGTGCCAGCAGATCCCTAGGGACAGGGGTCTACGAGCAGTACTTC; CDR3: CASRSLGTGVYEQYF; J: TRBJ2-7; size: few; D: TRBD1; length: 15; V: TRBV6-5
DNA: TGTGCCAGCAGCCAAGGTCCGGGACGCTTCTATGGCTACACCTTC; CDR3: CASSQGPGRFYGYTF; J: TRBJ1-2; size: few; D: .; length: 15; V: TRBV14
DNA: TGCAGCGTTCGGGAAAAACTGTTTTTT; CDR3: CSVREKLFF; J: TRBJ1-4; size: .; D: .; length: 9; V: TRBV29-1
DNA: TGCGCCAGCAGCAGAGGTCGGATCCTTGAAGCTTTCTTT; CDR3: CASSRGRILEAFF; J: TRBJ1-1; size: .; D: .; length: 13; V: TRBV4-3
DNA: TGCGCCAGCAGCCAAGGAGCCAATAGAGGGGCCAAAAACATTCAGTACTTC; CDR3: CASSQGANRGAKNIQYF; J: TRBJ2-4; size: .; D: .; length: 17; V: TRBV4-1
DNA: TGTGCCAGCAGCTCAACTAGTTACGAGCAGTACTTC; CDR3: CASSSTSYEQYF; J: TRBJ2-7; size: .; D: .; length: 12; V: TRBV6-2/TRBV6-3
DNA: TGTGCCAGCAGCGGCCGGGACAGGGGCAAGGGCTACACCTTC; CDR3: CASSGRDRGKGYTF; J: TRBJ1-2; size: .; D: TRBD1; length: 14; V: TRBV5-6
DNA: TGCGCCAGCAGCCATCAGGGGGCTGGAAACACCATATATTTT; CDR3: CASSHQGAGNTIYF; J: TRBJ1-3; size: .; D: TRBD1; length: 14; V: TRBV4-3
DNA: TGTGCCAGTAGTCCACCAGGGGGGGAAGCTTTCTTT; CDR3: CASSPPGGEAFF; J: TRBJ1-1; size: .; D: TRBD1; length: 12; V: TRBV19
DNA: TGTGCCAGCAGCTTCCGGGACACCTACTTC; CDR3: CASSFRDTYF; J: TRBJ1-2; size: .; D: .; length: 10; V: TRBV21-1
DNA: TGTGCCAGCAGTTTAATAGGGGTTCCAACTAATGAAAAACTGTTTTTT; CDR3: CASSLIGVPTNEKLFF; J: TRBJ1-4; size: .; D: .; length: 16; V: TRBV28
DNA: TGTGCCAGCAGTTTAGGGGGGGGAGGCTACACCTTC; CDR3: CASSLGGGGYTF; J: TRBJ1-2; size: .; D: .; length: 12; V: TRBV12-3/TRBV12-4